This entry lists 15 T cell receptor beta chains sequenced from one sample in a study of OX40 agonist ivuxolimab in advanced cancers. Only in-frame clones appear in the TCRdb table, and some are missing; sequencing was by immunoSEQ multiplex PCR. The sample shows about 60,000 clones, about 90% of them seen only once. The sequences come from CD4+ or CD8+ T cells sorted from blood, collected in a trial of the OX40 agonist ivuxolimab. These TCRs come from an adult with an advanced solid tumor such as melanoma, head and neck, liver or kidney cancer.

A note on this clone: One end of the junction varies from germline; a read error may be responsible. Other DNA sequences in the sample encode the same CDR3. The chain couples TRBV4-1 to TRBJ2-1; TRBD2 matches at 11 bases. The CDR3 spans 17 residues. CDR1 is MGHRA, CDR2 YSYEKL, per germline. DNA of the CDR3: TGCGCCAGCAGTCAAGAAAATAGCGGGAGGGCCCGAGGTGAGCAGTTCTTC. Encoded protein: CASSQENSGRARGEQFF.

The V and J genes are TRBV4-2 and TRBJ2-2; 13 nucleotides line up with TRBD2. Trimming cost V 4 bases and J 1 base; bases outside gene matches: 6. The CDR3 is 18 amino acids. Germline V gene data show CDR1 as LGHNA and CDR2 as YNFKEQ. The CDR3 reads CASSPSGTSGMNTGELFF. The DNA for the CDR3 is TGTGCCAGCAGCCCATCTGGGACTAGCGGGATGAACACCGGGGAGCTGTTTTTT.

The chain uses TRBV4-1 and TRBJ1-1; 7 bases map to TRBD1. This CDR3 spans 14 amino acids. Germline CDR1 is MGHRA and CDR2 is YSYEKL. V shed 4 bases, J shed 1 base, and the junction held 3 bases outside the gene matches. CDR3 sequence reads: CASSPNRGNTEAFF. CDR3 coding DNA: TGCGCCAGCAGCCCGAACAGGGGGAACACTGAAGCTTTCTTT.

The CDR3 DNA reads TGCAGCGTTGAAGGGGCGCCCCACTTCCAAGAGACCCAGTACTTC. Translation: CSVEGAPHFQETQYF. The gene calls are TRBV29-1 and TRBJ2-5; no clear D. From germline, CDR1 is SQVTM and CDR2 ANQGSEA. The CDR3 runs to 15 residues. V gave up 1 base and J gave up 1 base, with 13 bases separating them.

The chain employs TRBV7-9 and TRBJ2-1; D uncertain. The CDR3 extends over 10 amino acids. V was clipped by 5 bases and J by 7 bases, with 3 bases between them. Germline V gives CDR1 SEHNR, CDR2 FQNEAQ (reference sequence). CDR3 nucleotide sequence: TGTGCCAGCAGCCAAAATGAGCAGTTCTTC. It yields the protein CASSQNEQFF.

The chain is built from TRBV14 and TRBJ2-1; 14 nucleotides agree with TRBD2. The junction had 4 bases not matched to a gene; V was cut back by 3 bases and J by 0 bases. CDR3 length: 18 amino acids. Germline assignment: CDR1 SGHDN and CDR2 FVKESK. The CDR3 loop is CASSQGLAGDYSYNEQFF. The CDR3 DNA follows: TGTGCCAGCAGCCAGGGACTAGCGGGAGACTACTCCTACAATGAGCAGTTCTTC.

The rearrangement joins TRBV19 to TRBJ1-5; D is undetermined. V shed 8 bases and J shed 9 bases, with 14 bases lying between them. This CDR3 has 12 residues. Germline V gene sequence: CDR1 LNHDA, CDR2 SQIVND (reference sequence). The CDR3 DNA follows: TGTGCCAGTTCCTGGACCGCCGGGCCCCAGCATTTT. Its protein product is CASSWTAGPQHF.

This clone was recorded once. V and J are TRBV11-3 and TRBJ2-7; the D gene is possibly TRBD2 (6 bases). Between the trimmed V and J ends, which lost 4 bases and 2 bases, there was a span of 9 bases. The germline V gene encodes CDR1 SGHNT and CDR2 YENEEA. The CDR3 sequence is 13 residues long. For the CDR3, the DNA is TGTGCCAGCAGCTGGGCGGGGACCTACGAGCAGTACTTC. Its translation is CASSWAGTYEQYF.

In DNA form, the CDR3 reads TGTGCCAGCAGCCAAGAGGCGGGAGGGCTGGTAGATGAGCAGTTCTTC. It specifies CASSQEAGGLVDEQFF. The chain recombines TRBV4-2 with TRBJ2-1, with 9 bases aligning to TRBD2. There are 16 residues in the CDR3. J lost 8 bases, V lost 0 bases, and 8 bases had no gene match. Germline CDR1 reads LGHNA; CDR2 reads YNFKEQ.

CDR3 nucleotide sequence: TGTGCCAGCAGTGAAGGGAACCCCTCATACCCCTACGAGCAGTACTTC. It translates to CASSEGNPSYPYEQYF. The chain carries TRBV6-1 and TRBJ2-7; D ambiguous. There are 16 residues in the CDR3. The germline V gene encodes CDR1 MNHNS and CDR2 SASEGT. Trimming left V 1 base short and J 2 bases short, with 15 bases between.

The J gene is TRBJ1-4, the V gene TRBV6-1, with D unclear. The CDR3 is 14 amino acids. V lost 3 bases and J lost 5, with 10 bases in between. The V gene's germline CDR1 is MNHNS and CDR2 SASEGT. The DNA of the CDR3 is TGTGCCAGCAGTGACTGGGCCGCGAATGAAAAACTGTTTTTT. Translating it yields CASSDWAANEKLFF.

This chain links TRBV23-1 with TRBJ2-1; 7 bases fit TRBD2. TRBV23-1 is filed as an ORF, its function uncertain. CDR3 length equals 14 residues. V was clipped by 2 bases and J by 7 bases; unmatched bases: 5. In DNA, the CDR3 is TGCGCCAGCAGTCAAGCGGGAGTAGGAAATGAGCAGTTCTTC. Translated: CASSQAGVGNEQFF.

This clone was detected once. The genes are TRBV5-6 and TRBJ2-1, with D perhaps matching TRBD2 (6 bases). The V end was cut by 0 bases, the J end by 7 bases, with 11 bases between. Looked up from germline, CDR1 is SGHDT and CDR2 is YYEEEE. This CDR3 is 14 amino acids long. The CDR3 bases are TGTGCCAGCAGCTTGGCGGGAGTGGATAATGAGCAGTTCTTC. Amino acids: CASSLAGVDNEQFF.

The V and J genes are TRBV9 and TRBJ2-7; TRBD2 agrees at 7 bases. This CDR3 region has 13 residues. The germline V gene has CDR1 SGDLS and CDR2 YYNGEE. Trimming removed 0 bases from V and 6 bases from J; junction bases left unmatched: 3. The CDR3 nucleotides read TGTGCCAGCAGCGTAGGGGCTAGCGGCGAGCAGTACTTC. Protein product: CASSVGASGEQYF.

The chain is built from TRBV19 and TRBJ2-6, with D uncertain. Germline CDR1 and CDR2: LNHDA and SQIVND (reference sequence). V was shortened by 3 bases and J by 2 bases, with 8 bases between the two germline ends. The CDR3 contains 15 residues. The CDR3 loop is CASSIHLAGANVLTF. DNA for the CDR3: TGTGCCAGTAGTATCCACCTCGCTGGGGCCAACGTCCTGACTTTC.